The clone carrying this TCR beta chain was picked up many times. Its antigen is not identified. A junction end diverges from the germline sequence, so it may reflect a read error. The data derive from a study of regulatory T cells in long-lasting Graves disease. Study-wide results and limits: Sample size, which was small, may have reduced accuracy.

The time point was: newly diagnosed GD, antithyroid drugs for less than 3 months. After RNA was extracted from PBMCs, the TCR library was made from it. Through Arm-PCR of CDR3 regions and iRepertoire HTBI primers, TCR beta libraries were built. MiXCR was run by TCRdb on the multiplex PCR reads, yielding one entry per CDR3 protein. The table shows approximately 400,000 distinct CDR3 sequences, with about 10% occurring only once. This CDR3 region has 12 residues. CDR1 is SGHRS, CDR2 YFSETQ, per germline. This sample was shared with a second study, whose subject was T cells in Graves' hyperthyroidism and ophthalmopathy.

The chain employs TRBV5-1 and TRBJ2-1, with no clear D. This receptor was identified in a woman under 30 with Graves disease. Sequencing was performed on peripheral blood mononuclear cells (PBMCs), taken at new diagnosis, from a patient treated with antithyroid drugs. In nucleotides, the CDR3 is TGTGCCAGCAGCTTAGCAGGAGATGAGCAGTTCTTC. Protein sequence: CASSLAGDEQFF.